A single sample is the source of the 25 T cell receptor beta chains below, sequenced in a study of response to subunit inactivated influenza vaccine. A single record per CDR3 protein comes from TCRdb applying MiXCR to the RT-PCR reads. The repertoire holds approximately 530,000 distinct CDR3 sequences, with 7.2% as singletons. The material was PBMCs from blood, obtained around 25 months after vaccination. The receptors shown here come from a man aged 50 to 75 who received an inactivated influenza vaccine.

This clonotype was observed a handful of times. The chain recombines TRBV10-3 with TRBJ2-1; maybe TRBD2 (5 bases). The V and J ends lost 10 bases and 14 bases respectively, with 27 bases between them. This CDR3 contains 14 residues. Germline CDR1 and CDR2: ENHRY and SYGVKD. CDR3 bases: TGTGCCACCACCCCGGGATCCTTTGGGGATGTGGAGTTCTTC. It codes for CATTPGSFGDVEFF.

This clonotype has at least ten counts. J is TRBJ1-1 and V is TRBV7-9, with a tentative D call TRBD1 (5 bases). The length of the CDR3 is 14 residues. The V gene's germline CDR1 is SEHNR and CDR2 FQNEAQ (reference sequence). The germline V and J ends were trimmed by 5 bases and 7 bases, with 17 bases remaining between them. The CDR3 bases are TGTGCCAGCAGCCCCCCGGGGCAGGCCAGTGAAGCTTTCTTT. The encoded protein is CASSPPGQASEAFF.

The V gene is TRBV5-8, the J gene TRBJ2-4; 9 nucleotides align to TRBD2. The V gene end was trimmed by 2 bases and the J gene end by 0 bases; junction bases not matched to a gene: 6. The CDR3 spans 17 residues. Germline values: CDR1 SGHTS, CDR2 YDEGEE. The CDR3 DNA sequence: TGTGCCAGCAGCTTTTTTGCGGGGGGGCTAGCCAAAAACATTCAGTACTTC. As protein: CASSFFAGGLAKNIQYF.

This clonotype was counted a few times. The V gene is TRBV7-8, the J gene TRBJ2-3, with 8 bases lining up with TRBD1. The CDR3 sequence is 16 residues long. Germline V lookup: CDR1 SGHVS, CDR2 FQNEAQ. Trimming removed 5 bases from V and 5 bases from J; junction bases left unmatched: 12. DNA of the CDR3: TGTGCCAGCAGCCCTTGGACAGGGAAAAAGGGAGATACGCAGTATTTT. This sequence encodes CASSPWTGKKGDTQYF.

V and J are TRBV29-1 and TRBJ2-1; TRBD1 matches 7 bases. V dropped 2 bases and J dropped 0; count of bases not matched to a gene: 4. CDR1 is SQVTM, CDR2 ANQGSEA, per germline. This CDR3 has 15 residues. Here the CDR3 DNA reads TGCAGCGTTGAATCGTGGGACAGCTCCTACAATGAGCAGTTCTTC. This sequence encodes CSVESWDSSYNEQFF.

This clonotype appeared a few times. The chain is built from TRBV12-3 or TRBV12-4 and TRBJ1-1; a possible D gene is TRBD1 (5 bases). The CDR3 is made up of 15 amino acids. V gave up 5 bases and J gave up 6 bases, with 19 bases separating them. CDR3 loop: CASSLPSPGRAEAFF. CDR3 nucleotides: TGTGCCAGCAGTCTACCCTCGCCAGGGCGGGCTGAAGCTTTCTTT.

This clonotype was seen ten or more times. The V gene is TRBV7-3, the J gene TRBJ2-1, with 10 nucleotides matching TRBD2. Germline CDR1 SGHTA, CDR2 FQGTGA. V shed 5 bases and J 8 bases; nucleotides not matched to a gene: 15. This CDR3 region has 17 residues. CDR3 in amino acids: CASSPSAGGPPFDEQFF. In nucleotides, the CDR3 is TGTGCCAGCAGCCCCTCAGCGGGAGGGCCTCCTTTCGATGAGCAGTTCTTC.

This clonotype was detected only a few times. This chain uses TRBV9 with TRBJ1-1; D remains unclear. CDR1 SGDLS and CDR2 YYNGEE come from the germline V gene. V lost 0 bases and J 0 bases, leaving 9 bases between the germline ends. There are 15 residues in the CDR3. The DNA for the CDR3 is TGTGCCAGCAGCGTAGCCGGGCAGGTGAACACTGAAGCTTTCTTT. Protein: CASSVAGQVNTEAFF.

This sequence joins TRBV5-1 and TRBJ2-1; D is unclear. Looked up from germline, CDR1 is SGHRS and CDR2 is YFSETQ. The CDR3 consists of 14 residues. V lost 0 bases and J lost 4, with 8 bases in between. For the CDR3, the DNA is TGCGCCAGCAGCTTGGAGAGGAATTACAATGAGCAGTTCTTC. The encoded protein is CASSLERNYNEQFF.

This clonotype was found a few times. This chain links TRBV3-1 with TRBJ2-3; maybe TRBD1 (8 bases). V was clipped by 6 bases and J by 4 bases, with 17 bases between them. Germline CDR1 is LGHDT and CDR2 is YNNKEL (reference sequence). The CDR3 sequence is 15 residues long. The CDR3 DNA is TGTGCCAGCAGTCACAGGGGGAGGGCCTCAGATACGCAGTATTTT. It yields the protein CASSHRGRASDTQYF.

CDR3 nucleotides: TGTGCCAGCAGTTTGTTACAGGGAGCCGGGGAGCTGTTTTTT. Protein: CASSLLQGAGELFF. V gene TRBV28 combines with J gene TRBJ2-2, with a weak D call TRBD1 (6 bases). The CDR3 is made up of 14 amino acids. Germline-derived CDR1 and CDR2 are MDHEN and SYDVKM. V was trimmed by 3 bases and J by 6 bases, leaving 11 bases between them.

This clonotype has only a few counts. The chain joins TRBV4-1 to TRBJ2-1; 7 bases line up with TRBD2. V shed 3 bases and J 9 bases; nucleotides not matched to a gene: 8. This CDR3 has 14 amino acids. Germline CDR1 is MGHRA and CDR2 is YSYEKL. CDR3 sequence (DNA): TGCGCCAGCAGCCATGGGACTATCAGTCGTGAGCAGTTCTTC. Amino acids: CASSHGTISREQFF.

There are a few counts of this clonotype. This chain links TRBV7-2 with TRBJ2-3; D is possibly TRBD1 (7 bases). V was pared by 5 bases and J by 4 bases, with 19 bases between. This CDR3 is built from 16 residues. CDR1 SGHTA and CDR2 FQGNSA come from the germline V gene. CDR3 in amino acids: CASSKTGARGADTQYF. CDR3 DNA: TGTGCCAGCAGCAAAACAGGGGCCAGGGGGGCAGATACGCAGTATTTT.

This clonotype was detected a few times. CDR3 bases: TGCAGTGCTAGTTCCCCCAGCAGGAGAGCGGGGAGCACAGATACGCAGTATTTT. Translated: CSASSPSRRAGSTDTQYF. This chain connects TRBV20-1 to TRBJ2-3; TRBD2 agrees at 7 bases. The trim removed 3 bases at V and 0 bases at J, leaving 15 bases unmatched. The CDR3 runs 18 residues. Germline V gives CDR1 DFQATT, CDR2 SNEGSKA (reference sequence).

The CDR3 region is CSASFLDLVQDTQYF. The CDR3 bases are TGCAGTGCTAGTTTTTTGGATCTGGTACAAGATACGCAGTATTTT. This rearrangement joins TRBV20-1 to TRBJ2-3; D remains unclear. The germline gives CDR1 DFQATT, CDR2 SNEGSKA (reference sequence). The V end lost 3 bases, the J end lost 5 bases, and 18 bases lay between the germline ends. CDR3 length: 15 residues.

This clonotype was seen at least ten times. This chain joins TRBV5-1 and TRBJ1-6; 9 nucleotides agree with TRBD1. Per germline, CDR1 SGHRS and CDR2 YFSETQ. The CDR3 consists of 21 residues. J lost 0 bases, V lost 1 base, and 14 bases had no gene match. The CDR3 loop reads CASSLNKQGATLSSYNSPLHF. The CDR3 nucleotides read TGCGCCAGCAGCTTGAACAAACAGGGGGCGACTTTGTCCTCCTATAATTCACCCCTCCACTTT.

With regard to this clonotype: A much larger clonotype is one base distant, so this may be a read error. This likely comes from a read error, as the CDR3 has no conserved phenylalanine or tryptophan at its end. The CDR3 is CASSPLGQPQHS. In DNA, the CDR3 is TGTGCCAGCAGCCCCTTGGGTCAGCCCCAGCATTCT. V usage is TRBV3-1 and J usage is TRBJ1-5; no clear D. V was clipped by 4 bases and J by 6 bases, with 7 bases between them. The germline gives CDR1 LGHDT, CDR2 YNNKEL (reference sequence). This CDR3 has 12 residues.

This clonotype was seen only a few times. V is TRBV7-8 and J is TRBJ2-1; the D is unclear. The V end lost 0 bases, the J end lost 9 bases, and 6 bases lay between the germline ends. This CDR3 region has 12 residues. Germline CDR1 reads SGHVS; CDR2 reads FQNEAQ. CDR3 region: CASSLAGFEQFF. The CDR3 bases are TGTGCCAGCAGCTTAGCGGGATTTGAGCAGTTCTTC.

This clonotype was picked up a small number of times. The CDR3 region is CASSLGHPDEKLFF. Here the CDR3 DNA reads TGCGCCAGCAGCTTGGGACACCCCGACGAAAAACTGTTTTTT. The rearrangement uses TRBV5-1 and TRBJ1-4; D is uncertain. The CDR3 extends over 14 amino acids. Trimming took off 0 bases at V and 8 bases at J, with 11 bases between the two ends. The germline V gene encodes CDR1 SGHRS and CDR2 YFSETQ.

The V and J genes are TRBV7-9 and TRBJ2-7, with D perhaps matching TRBD1 (6 bases). Germline V gene sequence: CDR1 SEHNR, CDR2 FQNEAQ (reference sequence). Trimming shortened V by 1 base and J by 3 bases, and 13 bases separated the two germline ends. This CDR3 spans 15 amino acids. The CDR3: CASSLGGTTDYEQYF. CDR3 nucleotides: TGTGCCAGCAGCTTAGGGGGGACAACCGACTACGAGCAGTACTTC.

This chain joins TRBV5-1 and TRBJ1-2; no clear D gene. The V gene's germline CDR1 is SGHRS and CDR2 YFSETQ. The V end lost 0 bases, the J end lost 0 bases, and 6 bases lay between the germline ends. This CDR3 is 14 amino acids long. CDR3 residues: CASSLEVPNYGYTF. CDR3 in DNA: TGCGCCAGCAGCTTGGAGGTACCTAACTATGGCTACACCTTC.

There are a few counts of this clonotype. The J gene is TRBJ1-1, the V gene TRBV7-9; D unresolved. Germline V lookup: CDR1 SEHNR, CDR2 FQNEAQ (reference sequence). V shed 4 bases and J shed 4 bases, with 10 bases lying between them. This CDR3 region has 13 residues. CDR3 DNA sequence: TGTGCCAGCAGCTCAGCCGTCGGCACTGAAGCTTTCTTT. It is translated as CASSSAVGTEAFF.

This clonotype was seen a few times. V gene TRBV5-4 combines with J gene TRBJ1-2; D uncertain. The CDR3 has 15 residues. V was shortened by 2 bases and J by 5 bases, with 16 bases between the two germline ends. Germline lookup yields CDR1 SGHNT and CDR2 YYREEE (reference sequence). The CDR3 reads CASSLGGSALYGYTF. CDR3 nucleotide sequence: TGTGCCAGCAGCTTAGGTGGGTCTGCTCTGTATGGCTACACCTTC.

The sample holds a few counts of this clonotype. The chain has TRBV6-2 or TRBV6-3 and TRBJ2-2, with D hard to call. The CDR3 runs 15 residues. The germline CDR1 and CDR2 sequences are MNHEY and SVGEGT. V dropped 1 base and J dropped 0 bases, with 6 bases sitting between them. DNA for the CDR3: TGTGCCAGCAGTTACTGGGTCTCGAACACCGGGGAGCTGTTTTTT. Amino acid sequence: CASSYWVSNTGELFF.

The table lists this clonotype with many counts. The chain recombines TRBV5-6 with TRBJ2-1; 13 nucleotides line up with TRBD2. The CDR3 has 16 amino acids. Germline CDR1 SGHDT, CDR2 YYEEEE. Trimming removed 3 bases from V and 8 bases from J; junction bases left unmatched: 8. The CDR3 spells CASSYWTSGSRYEQFF. The CDR3 nucleotides are TGTGCCAGCAGCTACTGGACTAGCGGGAGTAGGTATGAGCAGTTCTTC.